This is a list of T cell receptor beta chains from one sample in a study of shared clonotypes between healthy human individuals. TCRdb's copy holds only in-frame clones and misses some; the assay was immunoSEQ multiplex PCR. The table includes about 1 million clones, around three quarters detected once. Input material: memory CD4+ T cells from PBMCs. Receptor source: a man younger than 35 in good health. Some clones in this sample may be carry-over from other donors' samples. The CDR3 runs from the conserved cysteine through the conserved F or W. A D gene is named only where the DNA matches it firmly. Clone size is shown for a subset of rows, as once, few, many or a class of expanded clone.

d_call: TRBD1; v_call: TRBV11-2; clone_size: once; cdr3_aa: CASSQGQGSGYTF
d_call: -; v_call: TRBV28; clone_size: -; cdr3_aa: CASGGSYEQYF
d_call: TRBD2; v_call: TRBV5-4; clone_size: -; cdr3_aa: CASSWGGVRTDTQYF
d_call: -; v_call: TRBV9; clone_size: -; cdr3_aa: CASSVEGTPAYEQYF
d_call: TRBD1; v_call: TRBV27; clone_size: -; cdr3_aa: CASSSVGDRIRTF
d_call: TRBD1; v_call: TRBV5-6; clone_size: -; cdr3_aa: CASSKRQGASNQPQHF
d_call: TRBD1; v_call: TRBV29-1; clone_size: few; cdr3_aa: CSVTIPGTGGLKGYTF
d_call: -; v_call: TRBV2; clone_size: -; cdr3_aa: CASTWDGRSGANVLTF
d_call: -; v_call: TRBV7-9; clone_size: -; cdr3_aa: CASTAQGNTEAFF
d_call: TRBD1; v_call: TRBV4-1; clone_size: -; cdr3_aa: CASSRGTGESPLHF
d_call: TRBD1; v_call: TRBV4-3; clone_size: -; cdr3_aa: CASSQVRGYRGGTEAFF
d_call: -; v_call: TRBV4-3; clone_size: few; cdr3_aa: CASSQDTRGHIYGYTF
d_call: -; v_call: TRBV11-2; clone_size: -; cdr3_aa: CASSQSQSAGTNYGYTF
d_call: -; v_call: TRBV18; clone_size: -; cdr3_aa: CASSPGTSYEQYF
d_call: -; v_call: TRBV9; clone_size: -; cdr3_aa: CASSVEGSGNTIYF
d_call: -; v_call: TRBV11-3; clone_size: -; cdr3_aa: CASKTRDSYEQYF
d_call: -; v_call: TRBV10-3; clone_size: few; cdr3_aa: CAISESRDNEQFF
d_call: -; v_call: TRBV15; clone_size: -; cdr3_aa: CATSRGRDMNTEAFF
d_call: -; v_call: TRBV6-5; clone_size: -; cdr3_aa: CASSYFGTANSYEQYF
d_call: -; v_call: TRBV5-1; clone_size: -; cdr3_aa: CASSLPENPYNEQFF
d_call: TRBD2; v_call: TRBV5-4; clone_size: -; cdr3_aa: CASSSTSGSRNEQFF
d_call: -; v_call: TRBV2; clone_size: -; cdr3_aa: CASRVVNYGYTF
d_call: TRBD2; v_call: TRBV7-3; clone_size: -; cdr3_aa: CASSEQPSGSSDTQYF
d_call: TRBD2; v_call: TRBV4-1; clone_size: -; cdr3_aa: CASSQGLADSYEQYF
d_call: -; v_call: TRBV28; clone_size: -; cdr3_aa: CASSLGVYRIDYEQYF
d_call: TRBD1; v_call: TRBV5-6; clone_size: -; cdr3_aa: CASSVQGQGLGEQYF
d_call: TRBD2; v_call: TRBV7-2; clone_size: -; cdr3_aa: CASSLAGSGKGHTGELFF
d_call: -; v_call: TRBV27; clone_size: -; cdr3_aa: CAKDSLTNEKLFF
d_call: -; v_call: TRBV19; clone_size: -; cdr3_aa: CASSMSVAVGQETQYF
d_call: TRBD2; v_call: TRBV28; clone_size: -; cdr3_aa: CASSFSRGGRKGTDTQYF
d_call: -; v_call: TRBV5-1; clone_size: -; cdr3_aa: CASSLELVGTDTQYF
d_call: -; v_call: TRBV5-6; clone_size: -; cdr3_aa: CASLKGPFFMNTEAFF
d_call: -; v_call: TRBV7-9; clone_size: once; cdr3_aa: CASSLREPRGNSPLHF
d_call: -; v_call: TRBV5-1; clone_size: -; cdr3_aa: CASSLIPGYTQYF
d_call: -; v_call: TRBV2; clone_size: -; cdr3_aa: CASSDGQTAGSEQFF
d_call: -; v_call: TRBV19; clone_size: -; cdr3_aa: CASSTGHYNEQFF
d_call: TRBD1; v_call: TRBV5-4; clone_size: once; cdr3_aa: CASSLAPGQGAGELFF
d_call: -; v_call: TRBV14; clone_size: -; cdr3_aa: CASSTPGQNTGELFF
d_call: -; v_call: TRBV6-6; clone_size: -; cdr3_aa: CASSSSTFSETQYF
d_call: -; v_call: TRBV27; clone_size: -; cdr3_aa: CASSLAGTQYF
d_call: -; v_call: TRBV28; clone_size: -; cdr3_aa: CASSLFRGNTIYF
d_call: TRBD2; v_call: TRBV6-1; clone_size: -; cdr3_aa: CASRATSGGEYEQYF
d_call: TRBD2; v_call: TRBV5-1; clone_size: -; cdr3_aa: CASSFTSGRDTDTQYF
d_call: TRBD1; v_call: TRBV28; clone_size: once; cdr3_aa: CATDIPGQGSNEQFF
d_call: TRBD2; v_call: TRBV5-4; clone_size: -; cdr3_aa: CASSYGTSGRVDEQYF
d_call: -; v_call: TRBV10-3; clone_size: -; cdr3_aa: CAISESRGQPQHF
d_call: TRBD1; v_call: TRBV27; clone_size: -; cdr3_aa: CASSGLTGAGTEAFF
d_call: -; v_call: TRBV5-1; clone_size: -; cdr3_aa: CASSLAGASYEQYF